This T cell receptor beta chain was captured in a study of blood T cells in healthy people across ages. In terms of origin and age, donors were healthy Caucasian individuals from Russia aged roughly 6 to 95. Through a sample-barcoded 5' primer and a J-beta primer mix, a second PCR was run for roughly 6 to 11 cycles. TCRdb redid the calling of the 5' RACE reads with MiXCR, one entry per CDR3 protein. The sample holds approximately 1,700,000 distinct CDR3 sequences; approximately 39% are singletons and the top ten take approximately 22%. About this clonotype: Its antigen remains unknown.

This CDR3 spans 14 amino acids. Looked up from germline, CDR1 is DFQATT and CDR2 is SNEGSKA (reference sequence). Trimming removed 0 bases from V and 4 bases from J, with 12 bases in between. Study results and caveats: Across samples, TCR beta diversity tracked strongly with naive T cell percentage. The fall in TCR beta diversity per million T cells was roughly linear with age. The unknown donor CMV status may have confounded expanded clonotype changes.

The specimen was blood. The rearrangement uses TRBV20-1 and TRBJ1-1; D possibly corresponds to TRBD1 (6 bases). The clonotype comes from a human donor in good health. CDR3 loop: CSARDRGFGTEAFF. DNA of the CDR3: TGCAGTGCTAGAGACAGGGGCTTTGGCACTGAAGCTTTCTTT.